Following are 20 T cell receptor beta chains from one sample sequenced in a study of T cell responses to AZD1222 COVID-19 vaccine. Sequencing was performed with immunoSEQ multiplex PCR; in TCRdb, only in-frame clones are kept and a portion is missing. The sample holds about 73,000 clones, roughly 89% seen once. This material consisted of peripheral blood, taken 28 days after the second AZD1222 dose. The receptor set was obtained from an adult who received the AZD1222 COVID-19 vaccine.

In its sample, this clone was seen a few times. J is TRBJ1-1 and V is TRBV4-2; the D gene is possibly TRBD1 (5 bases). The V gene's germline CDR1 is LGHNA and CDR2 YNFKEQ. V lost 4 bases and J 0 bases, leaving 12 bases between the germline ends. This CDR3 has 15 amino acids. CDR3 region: CASSLTTVMNTEAFF. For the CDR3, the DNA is TGTGCCAGCAGCCTAACGACAGTCATGAACACTGAAGCTTTCTTT.

The CDR3 DNA reads as TGTGCCAGCAGCCCCCTTCGGGGAAGCACAGATACGCAGTATTTT. It specifies CASSPLRGSTDTQYF. V and J are TRBV27 and TRBJ2-3, with D perhaps matching TRBD2 (5 bases). With 6 bases removed from V and 0 bases from J, the gap between germline ends came to 13 bases. Germline CDR1 and CDR2: MNHEY and SMNVEV (reference sequence). There are 15 residues in the CDR3.

The CDR3 DNA reads TGTACCTCCTTAGGGGGGGGGCGCCCGGATCAGCCCCAGCATTTT. Residues: CTSLGGGRPDQPQHF. V and J are TRBV6-5 and TRBJ1-5, with D possibly TRBD1 on 6 matching bases. Germline V gives CDR1 MNHEY, CDR2 SVGAGI. The CDR3 consists of 15 residues.

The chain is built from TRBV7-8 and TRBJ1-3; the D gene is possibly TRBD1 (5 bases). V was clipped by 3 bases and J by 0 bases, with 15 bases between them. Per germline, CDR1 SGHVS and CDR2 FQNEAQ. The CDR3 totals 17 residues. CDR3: CASSLLSPGTSGNTIYF. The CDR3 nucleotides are TGTGCCAGCAGCTTGTTGAGCCCAGGGACCTCTGGAAACACCATATATTTT.

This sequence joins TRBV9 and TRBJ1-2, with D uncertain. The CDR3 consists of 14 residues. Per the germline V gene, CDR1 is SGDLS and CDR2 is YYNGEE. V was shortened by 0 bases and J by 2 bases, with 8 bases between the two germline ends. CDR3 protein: CASSVGIDNYGYTF. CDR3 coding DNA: TGTGCCAGCAGCGTAGGGATAGACAACTATGGCTACACCTTC.

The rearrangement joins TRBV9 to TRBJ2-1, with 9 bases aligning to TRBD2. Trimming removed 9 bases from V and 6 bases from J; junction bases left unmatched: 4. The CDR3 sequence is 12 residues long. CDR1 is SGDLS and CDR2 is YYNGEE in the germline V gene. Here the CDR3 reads CATGAGGNEQFF. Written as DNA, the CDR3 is TGTGCCACGGGAGCGGGGGGCAATGAGCAGTTCTTC.

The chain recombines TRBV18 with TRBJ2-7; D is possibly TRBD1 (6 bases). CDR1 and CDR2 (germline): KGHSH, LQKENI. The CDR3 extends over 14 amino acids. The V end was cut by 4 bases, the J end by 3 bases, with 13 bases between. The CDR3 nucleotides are TGTGCCAGCTCACTGGGACACCTCATCTACGAGCAGTACGTC. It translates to CASSLGHLIYEQYV.

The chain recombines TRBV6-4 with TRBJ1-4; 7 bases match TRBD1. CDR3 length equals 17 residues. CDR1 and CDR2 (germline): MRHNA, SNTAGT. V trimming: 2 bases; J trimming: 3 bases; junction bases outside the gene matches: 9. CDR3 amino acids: CASSDIGWDSANEKLFF. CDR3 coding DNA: TGTGCCAGCAGTGACATCGGGTGGGACAGCGCTAATGAAAAACTGTTTTTT.

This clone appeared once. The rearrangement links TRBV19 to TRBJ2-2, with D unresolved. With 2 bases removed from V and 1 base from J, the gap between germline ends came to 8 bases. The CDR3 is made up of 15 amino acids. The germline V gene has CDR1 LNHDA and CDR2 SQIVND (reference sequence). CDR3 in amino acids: CASSIMAVNTGELFF. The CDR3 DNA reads TGTGCCAGTAGTATAATGGCAGTGAACACCGGGGAGCTGTTTTTT.

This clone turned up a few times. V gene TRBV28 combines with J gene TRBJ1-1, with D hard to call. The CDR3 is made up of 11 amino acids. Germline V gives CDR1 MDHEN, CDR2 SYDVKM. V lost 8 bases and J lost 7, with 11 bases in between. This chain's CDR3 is CASQRGGEAFF. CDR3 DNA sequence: TGTGCCAGCCAACGGGGAGGTGAAGCTTTCTTT.

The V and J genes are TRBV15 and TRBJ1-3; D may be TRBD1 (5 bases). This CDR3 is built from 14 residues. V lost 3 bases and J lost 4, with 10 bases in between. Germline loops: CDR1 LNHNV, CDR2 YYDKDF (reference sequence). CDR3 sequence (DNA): TGTGCCACCAGCAGCCAGGGTTTGGGAAACACCATATATTTT. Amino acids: CATSSQGLGNTIYF.

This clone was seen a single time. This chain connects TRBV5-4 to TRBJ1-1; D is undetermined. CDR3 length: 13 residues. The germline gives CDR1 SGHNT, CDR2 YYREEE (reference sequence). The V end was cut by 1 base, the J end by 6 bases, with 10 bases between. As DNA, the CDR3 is TGTGCCAGCAGCTTGATTCAGTCTGCTGAAGCTTTCTTT. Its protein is CASSLIQSAEAFF.

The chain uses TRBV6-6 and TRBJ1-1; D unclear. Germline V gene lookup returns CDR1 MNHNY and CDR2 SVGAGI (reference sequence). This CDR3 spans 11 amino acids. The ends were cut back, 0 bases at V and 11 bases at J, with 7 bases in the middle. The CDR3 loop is CASSYSGPAFF. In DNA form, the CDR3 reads TGTGCCAGCAGTTACTCAGGGCCCGCTTTCTTT.

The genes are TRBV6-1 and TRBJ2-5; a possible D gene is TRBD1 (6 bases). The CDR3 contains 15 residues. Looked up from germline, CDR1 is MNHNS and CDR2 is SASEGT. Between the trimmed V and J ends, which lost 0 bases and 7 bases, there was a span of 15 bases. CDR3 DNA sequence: TGTGCCAGCAGTGAAGCAGGGACACCTCTGGGGACCCAGTACTTC. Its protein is CASSEAGTPLGTQYF.

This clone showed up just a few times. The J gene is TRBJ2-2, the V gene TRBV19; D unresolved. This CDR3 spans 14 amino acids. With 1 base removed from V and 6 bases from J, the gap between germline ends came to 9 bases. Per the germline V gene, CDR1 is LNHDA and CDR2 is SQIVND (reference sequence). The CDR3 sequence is CASSIVGSAGELFF. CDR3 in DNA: TGTGCCAGTAGTATAGTGGGCAGCGCCGGGGAGCTGTTTTTT.

The CDR3 sequence is CATGQGSATNEKLFF. CDR3 bases: TGTGCCACCGGACAGGGGTCTGCAACTAATGAAAAACTGTTTTTT. The V and J genes are TRBV24-1 and TRBJ1-4; 9 nucleotides line up with TRBD1. Looked up from germline, CDR1 is KGHDR and CDR2 is SFDVKD. With V trimmed by 9 bases and J by 0 bases, 4 bases remained unmatched. The CDR3 is made up of 15 amino acids.

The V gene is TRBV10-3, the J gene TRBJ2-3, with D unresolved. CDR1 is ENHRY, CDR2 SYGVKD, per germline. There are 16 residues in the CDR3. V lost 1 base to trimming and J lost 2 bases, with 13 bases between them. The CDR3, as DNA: TGTGCCATCAGTGAGTTGGACCGTCCGCCCACAGATACGCAGTATTTT. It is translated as CAISELDRPPTDTQYF.

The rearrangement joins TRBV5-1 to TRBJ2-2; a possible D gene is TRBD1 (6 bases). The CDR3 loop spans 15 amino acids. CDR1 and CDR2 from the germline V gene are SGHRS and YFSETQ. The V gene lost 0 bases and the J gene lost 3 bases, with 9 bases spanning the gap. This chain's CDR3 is CASSLGGLDTGELFF. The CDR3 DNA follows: TGCGCCAGCAGCTTGGGGGGGCTGGACACCGGGGAGCTGTTTTTT. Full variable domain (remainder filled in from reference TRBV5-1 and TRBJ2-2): KAGVTQTPRYLIKTRGQQVTLSCSPISGHRSVSWYQQTPGQGLQFLFEYFSETQRNKGNFPGRFSGRQFSNSRSEMNVSTLELGDSALYLCASSLGGLDTGELFFGEGSRLTVL.

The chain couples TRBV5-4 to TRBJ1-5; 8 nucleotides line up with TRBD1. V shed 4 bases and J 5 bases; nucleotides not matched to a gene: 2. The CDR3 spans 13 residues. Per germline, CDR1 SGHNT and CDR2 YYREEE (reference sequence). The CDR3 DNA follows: TGTGCCAGCAGCCCGGACAGGGATCAGCCCCAGCATTTT. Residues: CASSPDRDQPQHF.

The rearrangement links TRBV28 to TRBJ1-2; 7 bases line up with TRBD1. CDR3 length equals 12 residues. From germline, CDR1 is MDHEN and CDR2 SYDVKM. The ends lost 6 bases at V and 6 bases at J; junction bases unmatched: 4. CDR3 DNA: TGTGCCAGCAGCGCCAGGGGGAATGGCTACACCTTC. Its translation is CASSARGNGYTF.